The clone carrying this TCR beta chain was detected only a few times. Its antigen is not known. This could be a read error, since a much larger clone is one nucleotide away. This CDR3 region has 13 residues. The germline V gene encodes CDR1 ENHRY and CDR2 SYGVKD. V shed 5 bases and J shed 4 bases, with 11 bases lying between them. The data stem from a study of T cells in Graves' hyperthyroidism and ophthalmopathy. Broader study findings: Most thyroid-expanded clonotypes above 0.001 were also found in blood.

TCR beta CDR3 regions were amplified from RNA. RT-PCR in the first round (using the HTBI primer set) targeted the TCR CDR3. MiXCR was run by TCRdb on the multiplex PCR reads, yielding one entry per CDR3 protein. In the table there are hundreds of thousands of distinct CDR3 sequences, about two fifths of which are singletons. Hyperthyroidism had been newly diagnosed in patients aged 18 to 65, and its duration was under 2 months. PBMCs were sourced from more than 7.5 ml fresh peripheral blood. The chain employs TRBV10-3 and TRBJ1-2; D uncertain. Sequenced sample: blood. This sequence was found in a man younger than 35 with Graves' hyperthyroidism. The CDR3: CAISLGSSYGYTF. CDR3 sequence (DNA): TGTGCCATCAGTCTTGGATCCTCCTATGGCTACACCTTC.